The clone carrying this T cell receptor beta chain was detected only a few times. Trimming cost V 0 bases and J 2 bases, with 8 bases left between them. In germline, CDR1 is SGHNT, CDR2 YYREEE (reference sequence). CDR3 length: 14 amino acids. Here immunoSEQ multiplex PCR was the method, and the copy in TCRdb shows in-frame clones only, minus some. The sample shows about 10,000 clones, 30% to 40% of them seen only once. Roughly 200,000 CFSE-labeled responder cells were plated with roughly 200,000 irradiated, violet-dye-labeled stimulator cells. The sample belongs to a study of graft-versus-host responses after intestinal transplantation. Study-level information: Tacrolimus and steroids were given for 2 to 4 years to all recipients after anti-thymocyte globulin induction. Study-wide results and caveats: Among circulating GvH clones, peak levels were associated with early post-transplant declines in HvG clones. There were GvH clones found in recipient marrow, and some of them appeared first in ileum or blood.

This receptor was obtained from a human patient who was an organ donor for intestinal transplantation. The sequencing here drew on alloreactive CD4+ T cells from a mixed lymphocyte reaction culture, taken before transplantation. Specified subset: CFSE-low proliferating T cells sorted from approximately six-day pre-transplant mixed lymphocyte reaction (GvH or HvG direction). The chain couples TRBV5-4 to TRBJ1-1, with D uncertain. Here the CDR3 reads CASSLATTNTEAFF. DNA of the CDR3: TGTGCCAGCAGCTTGGCAACAACAAACACTGAAGCTTTCTTT.